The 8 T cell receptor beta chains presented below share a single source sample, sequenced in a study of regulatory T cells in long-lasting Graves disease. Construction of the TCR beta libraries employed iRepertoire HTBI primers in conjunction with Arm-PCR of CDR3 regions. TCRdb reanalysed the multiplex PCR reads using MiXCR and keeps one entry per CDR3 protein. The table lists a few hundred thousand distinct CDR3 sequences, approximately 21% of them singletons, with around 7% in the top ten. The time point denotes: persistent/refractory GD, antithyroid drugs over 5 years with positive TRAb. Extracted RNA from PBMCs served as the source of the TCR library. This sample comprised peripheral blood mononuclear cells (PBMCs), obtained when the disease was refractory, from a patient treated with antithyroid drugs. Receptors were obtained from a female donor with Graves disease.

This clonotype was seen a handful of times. The CDR3 region is CASSSVQSTYEQYF. The CDR3 DNA follows: TGTGCCAGCAGCTCGGTACAGTCCACCTACGAGCAGTACTTC. The rearrangement links TRBV7-9 to TRBJ2-7; D ambiguous. The V gene's germline CDR1 is SEHNR and CDR2 FQNEAQ (reference sequence). The length of the CDR3 is 14 residues. V lost 4 bases to trimming and J lost 2 bases, with 12 bases between them. The complete variable domain, with remaining parts taken from reference TRBV7-9 and TRBJ2-7, reads DTGVSQNPRHKITKRGQNVTFRCDPISEHNRLYWYRQTLGQGPEFLTYFQNEAQLEKSRLLSDRFSAERPKGSFSTLEIQRTEQGDSAMYLCASSSVQSTYEQYFGPGTRLTVT.

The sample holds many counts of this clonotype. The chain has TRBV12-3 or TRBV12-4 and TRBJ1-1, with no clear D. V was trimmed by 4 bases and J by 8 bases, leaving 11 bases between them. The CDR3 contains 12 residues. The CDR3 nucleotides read TGTGCCAGCAGTTCCTCCGACTTGGAAGCTTTCTTT. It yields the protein CASSSSDLEAFF.

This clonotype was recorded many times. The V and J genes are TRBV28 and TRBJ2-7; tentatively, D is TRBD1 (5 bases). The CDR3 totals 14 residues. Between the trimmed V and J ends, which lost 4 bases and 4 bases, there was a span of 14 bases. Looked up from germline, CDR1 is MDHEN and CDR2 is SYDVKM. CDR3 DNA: TGTGCCAGCAGTTCCTCGTGGGGCGGATACGAGCAGTACTTC. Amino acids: CASSSSWGGYEQYF.

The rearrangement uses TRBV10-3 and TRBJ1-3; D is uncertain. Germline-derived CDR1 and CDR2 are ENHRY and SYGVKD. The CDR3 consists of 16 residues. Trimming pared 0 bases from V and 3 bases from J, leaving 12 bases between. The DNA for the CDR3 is TGTGCCATCAGTGAGTCGAGATGGGGAGATGGAAACACCATATATTTT. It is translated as CAISESRWGDGNTIYF.

The DNA for the CDR3 is TGTGCCAGCAGTTCTCCCCGGGACAGGGGCCAAGAGACCCAGTACTTC. Residues: CASSSPRDRGQETQYF. V gene TRBV6-2 or TRBV6-3 combines with J gene TRBJ2-5, with 10 bases that match TRBD1. From germline, CDR1 is MNHEY and CDR2 SVGEGT. V was pared by 4 bases and J by 1 base, with 6 bases of the junction left unmatched. This CDR3 comprises 16 residues.

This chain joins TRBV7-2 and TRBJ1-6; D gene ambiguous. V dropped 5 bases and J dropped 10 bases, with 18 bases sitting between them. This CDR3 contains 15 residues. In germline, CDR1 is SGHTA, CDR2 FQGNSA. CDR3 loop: CASSPWTLRGSPLHF. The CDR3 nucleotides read TGTGCCAGCAGCCCGTGGACGCTCCGAGGGTCACCCCTCCACTTT.

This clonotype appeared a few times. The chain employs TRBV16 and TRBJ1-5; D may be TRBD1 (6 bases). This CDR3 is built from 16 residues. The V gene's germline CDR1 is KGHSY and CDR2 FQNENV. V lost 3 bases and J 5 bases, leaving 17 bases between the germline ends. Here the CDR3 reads CASSHRRGGRDQPQHF. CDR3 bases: TGTGCCAGCAGCCATCGAAGAGGGGGAAGGGATCAGCCCCAGCATTTT.

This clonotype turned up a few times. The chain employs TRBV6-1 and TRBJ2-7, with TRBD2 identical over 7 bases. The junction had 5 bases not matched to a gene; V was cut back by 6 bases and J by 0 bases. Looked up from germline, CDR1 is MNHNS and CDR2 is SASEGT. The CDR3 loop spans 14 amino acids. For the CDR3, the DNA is TGTGCCAGCAGGACTCTAGCGGACTCCTACGAGCAGTACTTC. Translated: CASRTLADSYEQYF.